This entry lists 5 T cell receptor beta chains sequenced from one sample in a study of OX40 agonist ivuxolimab in advanced cancers. Preparation of the library involved the immunoSEQ multiplex PCR assay. Not all clones reach the TCRdb copy of this immuneACCESS table, which keeps in-frame sequences only. Checked studies attribute under half of the gap to unresolved V genes and leave the rest unexplained. The sample has tens of thousands of clones on record, about 89% of them singletons. Of the sample, roughly 9.4% falls within the top ten clones. Material: CD4+ or CD8+ T cells sorted from blood, obtained in a trial of the OX40 agonist ivuxolimab. These receptors originate from an adult with an advanced solid tumor such as melanoma, head and neck, liver or kidney cancer.

This clone has just one count. This rearrangement joins TRBV4-1 to TRBJ1-2; 10 bases align to TRBD1. V gave up 4 bases and J gave up 4 bases; unmatched junction bases: 3. The CDR3 length is 14 residues. Germline CDR1 is MGHRA and CDR2 is YSYEKL. The CDR3 is CASSPGQGSYGYTF. The CDR3 DNA reads as TGCGCCAGCAGCCCGGGACAGGGGAGCTATGGCTACACCTTC.

The DNA for the CDR3 is TGTGCCAGCAGCCATACGGGGGAGGGCCGTTTCGGGGAGCTGTTTTTT. It translates to CASSHTGEGRFGELFF. The gene calls are TRBV14 and TRBJ2-2, with TRBD2 identical over 7 bases. CDR3 length: 16 residues. The V gene's germline CDR1 is SGHDN and CDR2 FVKESK. V shed 3 bases and J 7 bases; nucleotides not matched to a gene: 11. Full variable domain (rest looked up from reference TRBV14 and TRBJ2-2): EAGVTQFPSHSVIEKGQTVTLRCDPISGHDNLYWYRRVMGKEIKFLLHFVKESKQDESGMPNNRFLAERTGGTYSTLKVQPAELEDSGVYFCASSHTGEGRFGELFFGEGSRLTVL.

This chain connects TRBV11-2 to TRBJ2-7; 7 bases map to TRBD2. After removal of 4 bases from V and 1 base from J, the junction contained 4 bases not matched to a gene. Germline CDR1 is SGHAT and CDR2 is FQNNGV. The CDR3 sequence is 14 residues long. The CDR3 sequence: CASSSTSPSYEQYF. As DNA, the CDR3 is TGTGCCAGCAGCTCGACTAGCCCTTCCTACGAGCAGTACTTC.

The CDR3 sequence is CASSLITGTQQPEQYF. The CDR3 DNA reads as TGTGCCAGCAGCTTAATAACGGGAACACAACAACCCGAGCAGTACTTC. The chain carries TRBV13 and TRBJ2-7, with D possibly TRBD2 on 5 matching bases. Trimming removed 2 bases from V and 6 bases from J, with 20 bases in between. Germline loops: CDR1 PRHDT, CDR2 FYEKMQ (reference sequence). This CDR3 is 16 amino acids long.

V usage is TRBV5-1 and J usage is TRBJ2-2; 11 bases agree with TRBD2. CDR1 and CDR2 (germline): SGHRS, YFSETQ. This CDR3 is 16 amino acids long. V shed 4 bases, J shed 7 bases, and the junction held 9 bases outside the gene matches. The CDR3 DNA sequence: TGCGCCAGCAGCCGTATAGCGGGAGGGCGAGTCGGGGAGCTGTTTTTT. Protein sequence: CASSRIAGGRVGELFF.